The 12 T cell receptor beta chains presented below share a single source sample, sequenced in a study of Graves' ophthalmopathy and Graves' hyperthyroidism. CDR3 regions of TCR beta were amplified from RNA transcripts. Following a first-round RT-PCR that used HTBI primers, a second-round multiplex PCR was carried out. TCRdb analysed the multiplex PCR reads with MiXCR anew, one entry per CDR3 protein. The sample records over a million distinct CDR3 sequences, 35% to 45% being singletons. The material sequenced was peripheral blood or thyroid tissue (not recorded which). The receptor set was obtained from an adult man with Graves' hyperthyroidism.

Details on this clonotype: Relative to the germline gene, one junction end is altered; a read error may explain this. The rearrangement joins TRBV5-1 to TRBJ1-5; D is ambiguous. The length of the CDR3 is 12 residues. Germline assignment: CDR1 SGHRS and CDR2 YFSETQ. Here the CDR3 DNA reads TGTGCCAGCAGCTTAAAGGAGCAGCCCCAGCATTTT. It specifies CASSLKEQPQHF.

The chain has TRBV7-2 and TRBJ2-1; D is unresolved. The CDR3 spans 11 residues. Germline CDR1 is SGHTA and CDR2 is FQGNSA. Trimming stripped 2 bases from V and 9 bases from J, with 5 bases between. DNA of the CDR3: TGTGCCAGCAGCTTATTGGCTGAGCAGTTCTTC. This gives the protein CASSLLAEQFF. Drawing the rest from reference TRBV7-2 and TRBJ2-1, the complete variable domain is GAGVSQSPSNKVTEKGKDVELRCDPISGHTALYWYRQSLGQGLEFLIYFQGNSAPDKSGLPSDRFSAERTGGSVSTLTIQRTQQEDSAVYLCASSLLAEQFFGPGTRLTVL.

This chain uses TRBV20-1 with TRBJ1-1; D remains ambiguous. The CDR3 has 14 residues. Trimming stripped 0 bases from V and 3 bases from J, with 11 bases between. Germline V gene sequence: CDR1 DFQATT, CDR2 SNEGSKA (reference sequence). CDR3 region: CSAREGSPDTEAFF. CDR3 DNA: TGCAGTGCTAGAGAAGGAAGTCCCGACACTGAAGCTTTCTTT.

This clonotype was observed many times. The chain links TRBV15 to TRBJ1-4; 7 bases line up with TRBD1. The CDR3 extends over 15 amino acids. Looked up from germline, CDR1 is LNHNV and CDR2 is YYDKDF (reference sequence). V shed 1 base, J shed 5 bases, and the junction held 4 bases outside the gene matches. The CDR3 here is CATSRGRGNNEKLFF. CDR3 DNA: TGTGCCACCAGCAGAGGCAGGGGGAACAATGAAAAACTGTTTTTT.

The gene calls are TRBV20-1 and TRBJ2-5; D is possibly TRBD2 (5 bases). Germline CDR1 is DFQATT and CDR2 is SNEGSKA (reference sequence). Deletions cut 7 bases from V and 0 bases from J, with 15 bases between. CDR3 length: 14 residues. The CDR3: CSDSSRDYQETQYF. The CDR3 DNA follows: TGCAGTGATTCGAGTCGGGATTACCAAGAGACCCAGTACTTC.

This chain uses TRBV7-2 with TRBJ2-5; D may be TRBD2 (6 bases). From germline, CDR1 is SGHTA and CDR2 FQGNSA. V was shortened by 7 bases and J by 2 bases, with 14 bases between the two germline ends. The CDR3 is 14 amino acids. The CDR3 region is CASIASGTQETQYF. As DNA, the CDR3 is TGTGCCAGCATCGCCTCCGGGACTCAAGAGACCCAGTACTTC.

This clonotype was observed a handful of times. The V and J genes are TRBV25-1 and TRBJ1-6; 11 bases are a match to TRBD1. V lost 2 bases and J lost 10; bases outside the gene matches: 4. The germline V gene has CDR1 MGHDK and CDR2 SYGVNS. The CDR3 totals 15 residues. CDR3 sequence (DNA): TGTGCCAGCAGTGAAGGGACAGGGGGTGTATCACCCCTCCACTTT. Its translation is CASSEGTGGVSPLHF.

This chain links TRBV7-2 with TRBJ2-7, with a weak D call TRBD2 (7 bases). Germline lookup yields CDR1 SGHTA and CDR2 FQGNSA. The CDR3 extends over 14 amino acids. The ends were cut back, 10 bases at V and 6 bases at J, with 22 bases in the middle. CDR3 coding DNA: TGTGCCACCACCGCTTGGGGGGGGCGGCCCGAGCAGTACTTC. It translates to CATTAWGGRPEQYF. Together with reference TRBV7-2 and TRBJ2-7, the CDR3 gives the full variable domain: GAGVSQSPSNKVTEKGKDVELRCDPISGHTALYWYRQSLGQGLEFLIYFQGNSAPDKSGLPSDRFSAERTGGSVSTLTIQRTQQEDSAVYLCATTAWGGRPEQYFGPGTRLTVT.

The CDR3: CASSHGTTQGSGNTIYF. CDR3 sequence (DNA): TGTGCCAGCAGCCACGGAACGACACAGGGATCAGGAAACACCATATATTTT. The V call is TRBV5-8, the J call TRBJ1-3; a weak D match, TRBD1 (6 bases). Trimming took 4 bases from V and 4 from J, leaving 21 bases between them. The CDR3 runs to 17 residues. Germline V CDR1 and CDR2: SGHTS, YDEGEE.

The chain recombines TRBV7-2 with TRBJ2-5; 8 bases match TRBD2. The CDR3 runs 15 residues. The junction had 5 bases not matched to a gene; V was cut back by 2 bases and J by 3 bases. Germline CDR1 is SGHTA and CDR2 is FQGNSA. The CDR3 region has the DNA TGTGCCAGCAGCTTACTCCTAGCGGGCAAAGAGACCCAGTACTTC. It translates to CASSLLLAGKETQYF.

This chain connects TRBV12-3 or TRBV12-4 to TRBJ2-2; tentative D call: TRBD1 (6 bases). Between the trimmed V and J ends, which lost 6 bases and 1 base, there was a span of 18 bases. CDR3 length: 17 residues. The CDR3 protein is CASSETRDTVNTGELFF. CDR3 DNA sequence: TGTGCCAGCAGCGAAACCCGGGACACCGTGAACACCGGGGAGCTGTTTTTT.

Note on this clonotype: Possible read error: a much larger clone is one base away. The rearrangement links TRBV5-1 to TRBJ2-7, with TRBD2 matching over 8 bases. In germline, CDR1 is SGHRS, CDR2 YFSETQ. This CDR3 has 15 amino acids. In DNA form, the CDR3 reads TGTGCCAGCGGCTTGCCCGGGAGGGCGAACTACGAGCAGTACTTC. Protein product: CASGLPGRANYEQYF.